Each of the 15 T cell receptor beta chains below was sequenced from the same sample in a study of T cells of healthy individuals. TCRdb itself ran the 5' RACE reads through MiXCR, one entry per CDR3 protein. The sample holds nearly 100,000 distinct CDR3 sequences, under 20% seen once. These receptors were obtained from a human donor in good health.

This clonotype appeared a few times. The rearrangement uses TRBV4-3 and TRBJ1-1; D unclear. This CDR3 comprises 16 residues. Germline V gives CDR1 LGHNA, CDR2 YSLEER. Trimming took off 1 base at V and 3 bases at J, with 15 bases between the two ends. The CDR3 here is CASSQVGIYGYTEAFF. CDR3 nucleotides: TGCGCCAGCAGCCAAGTTGGGATTTACGGATACACTGAAGCTTTCTTT.

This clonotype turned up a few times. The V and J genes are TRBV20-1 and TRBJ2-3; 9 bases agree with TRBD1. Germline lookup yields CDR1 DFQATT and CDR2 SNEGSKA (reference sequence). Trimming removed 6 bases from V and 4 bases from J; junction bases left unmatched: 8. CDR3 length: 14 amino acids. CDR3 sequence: CSAARQGVSDTQYF. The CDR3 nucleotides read TGCAGTGCCGCAAGACAGGGGGTATCAGATACGCAGTATTTT.

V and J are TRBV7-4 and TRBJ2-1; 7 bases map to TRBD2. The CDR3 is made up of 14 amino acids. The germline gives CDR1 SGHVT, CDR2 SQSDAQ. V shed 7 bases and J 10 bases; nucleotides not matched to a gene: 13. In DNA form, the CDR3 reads TGTGCCAGCACCGGGGGGAGTCCTTTCCCCGAGCAGTTCTTC. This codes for CASTGGSPFPEQFF.

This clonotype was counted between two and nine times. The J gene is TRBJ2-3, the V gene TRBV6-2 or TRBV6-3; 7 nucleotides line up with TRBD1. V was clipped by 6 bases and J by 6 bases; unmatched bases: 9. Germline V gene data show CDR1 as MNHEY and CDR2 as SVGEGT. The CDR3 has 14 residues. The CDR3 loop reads CASSYGQEADTQYF. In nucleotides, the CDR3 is TGTGCCAGCAGCTACGGACAGGAGGCGGATACGCAGTATTTT.

The CDR3 DNA reads as TGCAGCGTCGCCCGGGGGGAACAGGTACTCCTCACAGATACGCAGTATTTT. Its protein is CSVARGEQVLLTDTQYF. This rearrangement joins TRBV29-1 to TRBJ2-3; 7 bases map to TRBD2. The CDR3 totals 17 residues. Unmatched junction bases numbered 17, after V lost 6 bases and J lost 2 bases. CDR1 is SQVTM, CDR2 ANQGSEA, per germline.

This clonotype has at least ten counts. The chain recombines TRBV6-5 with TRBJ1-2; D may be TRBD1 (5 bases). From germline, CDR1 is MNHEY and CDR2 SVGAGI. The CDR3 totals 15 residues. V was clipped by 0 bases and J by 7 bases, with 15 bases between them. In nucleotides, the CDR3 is TGTGCCAGCAGTTACTCTTTTGTCTCGGGGGGTGGCTACACCTTC. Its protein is CASSYSFVSGGGYTF.

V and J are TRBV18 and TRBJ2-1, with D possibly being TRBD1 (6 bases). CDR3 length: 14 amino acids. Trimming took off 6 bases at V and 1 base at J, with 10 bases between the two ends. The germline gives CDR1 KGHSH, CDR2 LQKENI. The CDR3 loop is CASSPDRSYNEQFF. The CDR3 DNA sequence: TGTGCCAGCTCCCCTGACAGGTCCTACAATGAGCAGTTCTTC.

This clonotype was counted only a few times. Here the CDR3 reads CASSLGGRAYEQYF. The CDR3 nucleotides are TGTGCCAGCAGCTTAGGGGGGCGGGCCTACGAGCAGTACTTC. This chain uses TRBV7-9 with TRBJ2-7; possibly TRBD1 for D (6 bases). The germline gives CDR1 SEHNR, CDR2 FQNEAQ (reference sequence). This CDR3 spans 14 amino acids. Trimming shortened V by 1 base and J by 2 bases, and 9 bases separated the two germline ends.

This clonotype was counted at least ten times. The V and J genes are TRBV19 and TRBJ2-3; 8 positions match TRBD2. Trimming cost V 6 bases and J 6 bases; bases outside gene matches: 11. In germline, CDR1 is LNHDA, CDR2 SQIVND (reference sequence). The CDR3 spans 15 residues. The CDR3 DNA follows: TGTGCCAGTAGCAAGACTAGCGACATATTGGATACGCAGTATTTT. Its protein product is CASSKTSDILDTQYF. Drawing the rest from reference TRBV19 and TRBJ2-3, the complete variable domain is DGGITQSPKYLFRKEGQNVTLSCEQNLNHDAMYWYRQDPGQGLRLIYYSQIVNDFQKGDIAEGYSVSREKKESFPLTVTSAQKNPTAFYLCASSKTSDILDTQYFGPGTRLTVL.

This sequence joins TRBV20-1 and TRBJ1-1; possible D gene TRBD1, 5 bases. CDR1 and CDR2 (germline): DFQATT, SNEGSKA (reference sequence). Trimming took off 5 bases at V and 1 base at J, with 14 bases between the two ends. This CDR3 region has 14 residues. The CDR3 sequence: CSARGEVWNTEAFF. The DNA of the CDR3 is TGCAGTGCTCGGGGGGAGGTATGGAACACTGAAGCTTTCTTT.

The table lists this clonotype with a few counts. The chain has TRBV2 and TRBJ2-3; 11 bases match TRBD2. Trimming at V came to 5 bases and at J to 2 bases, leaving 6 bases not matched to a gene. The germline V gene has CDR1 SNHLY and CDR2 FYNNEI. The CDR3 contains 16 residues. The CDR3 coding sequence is TGTGCCAGCAGTTCGACTAGCGGGGCGCTCACAGATACGCAGTATTTT. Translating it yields CASSSTSGALTDTQYF.

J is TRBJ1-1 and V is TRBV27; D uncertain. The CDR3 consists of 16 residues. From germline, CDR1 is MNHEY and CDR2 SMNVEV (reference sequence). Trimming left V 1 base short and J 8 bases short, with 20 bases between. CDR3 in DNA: TGTGCCAGCAGTTTATTTGCAGGACCGGGATCATTAGAAGCTTTCTTT. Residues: CASSLFAGPGSLEAFF.

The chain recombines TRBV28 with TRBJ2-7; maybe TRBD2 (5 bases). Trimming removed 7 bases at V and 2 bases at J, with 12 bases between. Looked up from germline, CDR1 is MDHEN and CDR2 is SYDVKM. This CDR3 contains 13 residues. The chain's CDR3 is CASTPPGTYEQYF. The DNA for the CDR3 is TGTGCCAGCACCCCTCCGGGGACCTACGAGCAGTACTTC. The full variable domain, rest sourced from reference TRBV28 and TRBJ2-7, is DVKVTQSSRYLVKRTGEKVFLECVQDMDHENMFWYRQDPGLGLRLIYFSYDVKMKEKGDIPEGYSVSREKKERFSLILESASTNQTSMYLCASTPPGTYEQYFGPGTRLTVT.

Here the CDR3 reads CASSSLRDSNEKLFF. The CDR3 nucleotides are TGTGCCAGTAGTAGCCTCCGGGACAGCAATGAAAAACTGTTTTTT. J is TRBJ1-4 and V is TRBV19; TRBD1 agrees at 7 bases. Losses at the gene ends were 4 bases for V and 5 bases for J; bases not matched to a gene: 7. Looked up from germline, CDR1 is LNHDA and CDR2 is SQIVND (reference sequence). The CDR3 runs 15 residues. Variable domain in full (rest from reference TRBV19 and TRBJ1-4): DGGITQSPKYLFRKEGQNVTLSCEQNLNHDAMYWYRQDPGQGLRLIYYSQIVNDFQKGDIAEGYSVSREKKESFPLTVTSAQKNPTAFYLCASSSLRDSNEKLFFGSGTQLSVL.

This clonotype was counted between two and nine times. This CDR3 is CSALRSDTQYF. In DNA, the CDR3 is TGCAGTGCTCTCCGATCAGATACGCAGTATTTT. The rearrangement joins TRBV20-1 to TRBJ2-3; D is ambiguous. From germline, CDR1 is DFQATT and CDR2 SNEGSKA (reference sequence). The CDR3 runs to 11 residues. Trimming took 5 bases from V and 4 from J, leaving 7 bases between them.